Listed below are T cell receptor beta chains from one sample, sequenced in a study of tumor-infiltrating lymphocytes in localized non-small cell lung cancer. Clones were read by immunoSEQ multiplex PCR, and TCRdb kept only the in-frame ones, dropping some. The profile shows some 8,000 clones, approximately 80% of them singletons. The sequencing sample was made of lung tumor tissue. The receptors derive from a human donor with non-small cell lung cancer. Each CDR3 is given with its conserved first and last residue. Fields, in order: CDR3 length, V gene, J gene, CDR3 protein.

len: 15
v_gene: TRBV5-1
j_gene: TRBJ2-7
CDR3aa: CASSPSGGLGNEQYF

len: 16
v_gene: TRBV6-5
j_gene: TRBJ2-1
CDR3aa: CASSYSGGGSYNEQFF

len: 14
v_gene: TRBV6-1
j_gene: TRBJ2-7
CDR3aa: CASSQGRQGYEQYF

len: 9
v_gene: TRBV7-7
j_gene: TRBJ2-1
CDR3aa: CATTPEQFF

len: 12
v_gene: TRBV9
j_gene: TRBJ2-7
CDR3aa: CASSLIGGEQYF

len: 15
v_gene: TRBV7-2
j_gene: TRBJ1-2
CDR3aa: CASSLVWGALGGYTF

len: 13
v_gene: TRBV29-1
j_gene: TRBJ1-3
CDR3aa: CSVAGNSGNTIYF

len: 14
v_gene: TRBV19
j_gene: TRBJ1-5
CDR3aa: CASTHRAGNQPQHF

len: 16
v_gene: TRBV7-9
j_gene: TRBJ2-1
CDR3aa: CASSTFGEGVSNEQFF

len: 15
v_gene: TRBV5-1
j_gene: TRBJ2-2
CDR3aa: CASSSTGPNTGELFF

len: 15
v_gene: TRBV28
j_gene: TRBJ2-2
CDR3aa: CASSPTGGRAGELFF

len: 14
v_gene: TRBV18
j_gene: TRBJ1-4
CDR3aa: CASSPKTTNEKLFF

len: 13
v_gene: TRBV7-9
j_gene: TRBJ1-1
CDR3aa: CASSSGYGTEAFF

len: 15
v_gene: TRBV21-1
j_gene: TRBJ2-5
CDR3aa: CASSNDPVLNETQYF

len: 13
v_gene: TRBV30
j_gene: TRBJ1-5
CDR3aa: CAWGDRPNQPQHF

len: 18
v_gene: TRBV7-9
j_gene: TRBJ2-5
CDR3aa: CASSSDPGGWSGWETQYF

len: 14
v_gene: TRBV14
j_gene: TRBJ1-2
CDR3aa: CASSPRGGGPGYTF

len: 15
v_gene: TRBV19
j_gene: TRBJ2-5
CDR3aa: CASSMSSLSMKTQYF

len: 13
v_gene: TRBV6-5
j_gene: TRBJ1-5
CDR3aa: CASSPGGSQPQHF

len: 14
v_gene: TRBV7-9
j_gene: TRBJ2-5
CDR3aa: CASSPGQAQETQYF

len: 14
v_gene: TRBV25-1
j_gene: TRBJ1-1
CDR3aa: CASSPVDRDAEAFF

len: 14
v_gene: TRBV28
j_gene: TRBJ1-2
CDR3aa: CASSLDRRNYGYTF

len: 14
v_gene: TRBV10-3
j_gene: TRBJ1-1
CDR3aa: CAISEPGGNTEAFF

len: 14
v_gene: TRBV27
j_gene: TRBJ2-3
CDR3aa: CASSPTPWADTQYF

len: 15
v_gene: TRBV30
j_gene: TRBJ1-5
CDR3aa: CAWSAGGVGNQPQHF

len: 15
v_gene: TRBV5-6
j_gene: TRBJ1-5
CDR3aa: CASSLGGTHDQPQHF

len: 14
v_gene: TRBV12-5
j_gene: TRBJ2-1
CDR3aa: CASGLVVSSSEQFF

len: 15
v_gene: TRBV5-4
j_gene: TRBJ2-5
CDR3aa: CASSQERANQETQYF

len: 14
v_gene: TRBV7-9
j_gene: TRBJ2-3
CDR3aa: CASSARQGADTQYF

len: 15
v_gene: TRBV5-4
j_gene: TRBJ1-1
CDR3aa: CASSLKGTEDTEAFF

len: 14
v_gene: TRBV7-9
j_gene: TRBJ2-2
CDR3aa: CAIRGTSNTGELFF